This T cell receptor (beta chain) was documented in a study of T cells in Graves' hyperthyroidism and ophthalmopathy. In its sample, this clonotype was seen a few times. Amplification yielded TCR beta CDR3 regions, with RNA transcripts as the source. An initial round of RT-PCR targeting the TCR CDR3 relied on the HTBI primer set. TCRdb re-derived calls from the multiplex PCR reads in MiXCR, one entry per CDR3 protein. The profile covers roughly 600,000 distinct CDR3 sequences, with around 15% appearing a single time and around 12% taken by the ten largest. Per the germline V gene, CDR1 is MNHEY and CDR2 is SVGEGT. Trimming left V 8 bases short and J 2 bases short, with 7 bases between. The CDR3 totals 12 residues.

The chain employs TRBV6-2 or TRBV6-3 and TRBJ2-1; maybe TRBD2 (6 bases). The sequence was obtained from a woman in her forties or fifties with Graves' ophthalmopathy. The specimen was blood. The CDR3, as DNA: TGTGCCAGCGGAGGGACCTACAATGAGCAGTTCTTC. It yields the protein CASGGTYNEQFF.